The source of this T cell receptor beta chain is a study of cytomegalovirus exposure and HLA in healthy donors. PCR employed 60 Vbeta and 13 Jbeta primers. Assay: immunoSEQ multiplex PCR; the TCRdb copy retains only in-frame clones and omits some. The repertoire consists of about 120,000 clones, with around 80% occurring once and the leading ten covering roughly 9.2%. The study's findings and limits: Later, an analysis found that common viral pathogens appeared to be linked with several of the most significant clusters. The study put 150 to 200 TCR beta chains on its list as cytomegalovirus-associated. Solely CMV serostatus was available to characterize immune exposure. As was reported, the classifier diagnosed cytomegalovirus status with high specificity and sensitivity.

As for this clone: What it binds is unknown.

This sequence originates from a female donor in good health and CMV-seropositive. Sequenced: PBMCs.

The CDR3 nucleotides are TGTGCCAGCAGTCTACAGCTCTACGAGCAGTACTTC. It yields the protein CASSLQLYEQYF. V usage is TRBV6-1 and J usage is TRBJ2-7; D is unresolved. The V end was cut by 5 bases, the J end by 3 bases, with 8 bases between. CDR1 MNHNS and CDR2 SASEGT come from the germline V gene. The CDR3 is made up of 12 amino acids.